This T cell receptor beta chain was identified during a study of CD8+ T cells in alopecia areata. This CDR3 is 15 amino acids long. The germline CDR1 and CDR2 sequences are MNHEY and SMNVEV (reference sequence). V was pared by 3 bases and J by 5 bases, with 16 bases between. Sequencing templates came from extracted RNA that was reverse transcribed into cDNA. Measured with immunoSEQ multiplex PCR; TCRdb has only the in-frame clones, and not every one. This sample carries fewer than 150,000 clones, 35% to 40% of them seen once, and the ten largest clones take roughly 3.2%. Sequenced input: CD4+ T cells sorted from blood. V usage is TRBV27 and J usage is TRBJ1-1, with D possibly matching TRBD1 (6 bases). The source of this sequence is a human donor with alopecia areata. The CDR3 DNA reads TGTGCCAGCAGTTTCCGCTTACAGGGCAGGACTGAAGCTTTCTTT. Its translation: CASSFRLQGRTEAFF.